These 4 T cell receptor beta chains came from one sample sequenced in a study of CD8+ T cells in alopecia areata. Extraction of RNA preceded its reverse transcription into cDNA, which served as the sequencing template. The data were produced by immunoSEQ multiplex PCR, yet TCRdb's version contains in-frame clones alone and is incomplete. This table holds 150,000 or so clones, over 45% found once. The sequenced sample was CD4+ T cells sorted from blood. The receptors derive from a human donor with alopecia areata.

The sample holds one count of this clone. The sample holds other DNA sequences that translate to the same CDR3. The V call is TRBV5-1, the J call TRBJ2-3, with D possibly TRBD1 on 6 matching bases. Trimming removed 0 bases at V and 3 bases at J, with 11 bases between. CDR1 and CDR2 from the germline V gene are SGHRS and YFSETQ. The CDR3 is 15 amino acids. CDR3 protein: CASSLGGQTTDTQYF. The CDR3 DNA reads TGCGCCAGCAGCTTGGGTGGACAGACTACAGATACGCAGTATTTT. The complete variable domain, with remaining parts taken from reference TRBV5-1 and TRBJ2-3, reads KAGVTQTPRYLIKTRGQQVTLSCSPISGHRSVSWYQQTPGQGLQFLFEYFSETQRNKGNFPGRFSGRQFSNSRSEMNVSTLELGDSALYLCASSLGGQTTDTQYFGPGTRLTVL.

The rearrangement uses TRBV19 and TRBJ2-2; possible D gene TRBD1, 5 bases. The CDR3 is 14 amino acids. V was cut by 10 bases and J by 3 bases, with 15 bases left in between. CDR1 LNHDA and CDR2 SQIVND come from the germline V gene (reference sequence). The CDR3 nucleotides read TGTGCCACCAGGGCAGCAGGGTACACCGGGGAGCTGTTTTTT. Translation gives CATRAAGYTGELFF.

This clone occurred a few times. At one end the junction does not follow the germline gene, possibly because of a read error. This rearrangement joins TRBV2 to TRBJ1-2; D may be TRBD1 (5 bases). The CDR3 is made up of 9 amino acids. CDR1 and CDR2 (germline): SNHLY, FYNNEI. CDR3 sequence reads: CASSAGRIF. The CDR3 DNA reads as TGTGCCAGCAGTGCGGGACGGATCTTC.

The chain is built from TRBV28 and TRBJ1-1; a weak D match, TRBD1 (6 bases). The CDR3 loop spans 15 amino acids. Trimming stripped 5 bases from V and 1 base from J, with 14 bases between. Germline lookup yields CDR1 MDHEN and CDR2 SYDVKM. The CDR3 here is CASSHPRGQNTEAFF. Written as DNA, the CDR3 is TGTGCCAGCAGTCACCCGCGGGGACAGAACACTGAAGCTTTCTTT.